These T cell receptor beta chains were read from a single sample in a study of blood T cell repertoires in COVID-19. Method: immunoSEQ multiplex PCR; TCRdb's copy keeps in-frame clones and lacks some. The sample has 70,000 or so clones; 70% to 85% are singletons. The sample comprised peripheral blood. The source of these receptors is a woman aged 65 to 85 with acute or convalescent COVID-19. CDR3s include the opening cysteine and the closing phenylalanine or tryptophan. A D gene is named only where the DNA matches it firmly. Clone size appears in some rows only: once, few, many, or a class for an expanded clone.

len	j_gene	d_gene	v_gene	abundance	CDR3nt	CDR3aa
15	TRBJ1-1	TRBD1	TRBV5-1	many	TGCGCCAGCAGCTTTACGACAGGGGCCTTGGATGAAGCTTTCTTT	CASSFTTGALDEAFF
15	TRBJ1-6	-	TRBV27	-	TGTGCCAGCAGTTTATCAAGGGAGAGGAGGTCACCCCTCCACTTT	CASSLSRERRSPLHF
13	TRBJ1-5	-	TRBV6-6	-	TGTGCCAGCAGTTTAACTCAGGGGCCGCCCCAGCATTTT	CASSLTQGPPQHF
15	TRBJ1-5	TRBD1	TRBV19	-	TGTGCCAGTACCAGGACAGGGGATGTTAATCAACCCCAGCATTTT	CASTRTGDVNQPQHF
15	TRBJ1-4	TRBD1	TRBV6-5	-	TGTGCCAGCAGGACGAGGGGACAGATTAATGAAAAACTGTTTTTT	CASRTRGQINEKLFF
14	TRBJ1-1	TRBD1	TRBV5-1	-	TGCGCCAGCAGCTTTCAGGACAGGGATGGTGAAGCTTTCTTT	CASSFQDRDGEAFF
15	TRBJ1-2	TRBD1	TRBV19	-	TGTGCCAGTAGTACTGGGACAGGGGCTAACTATGGCTACACCTTC	CASSTGTGANYGYTF
14	TRBJ2-5	TRBD2	TRBV7-9	-	TGTGCCAGCAGCTCCGGGGGGGGCCCAGAGACCCAGTACTTC	CASSSGGGPETQYF
17	TRBJ1-5	TRBD1	TRBV19	-	TGTGCCAGTAGTCCTCGGACAGGTCCGGATAGCAATCAGCCCCAGCATTTT	CASSPRTGPDSNQPQHF
13	TRBJ1-2	-	TRBV19	-	TGTGCCAGTAGTATAAGCAGGGTGGAAGGCTACACCTTC	CASSISRVEGYTF
14	TRBJ1-1	-	TRBV5-1	-	TGCGCCAGCAGACCAGACACAGGGAACACTGAAGCTTTCTTT	CASRPDTGNTEAFF
15	TRBJ1-1	-	TRBV3-1/TRBV3-2	-	TGTGCCAGCAGCCAAGTTCCGACAGGCAACACTGAAGCTTTCTTT	CASSQVPTGNTEAFF
13	TRBJ1-4	-	TRBV12-3/TRBV12-4	few	TGTGCCAGCAAGCAAGCAACTAATGAAAAACTGTTTTTT	CASKQATNEKLFF
14	TRBJ1-2	TRBD1	TRBV2	-	TGTGCCAGCAGTCCCGGGACAGGGGCAGGTGGCTACACCTTC	CASSPGTGAGGYTF
15	TRBJ2-3	TRBD1	TRBV19	-	TGTGCCAGTAGTATGCGGACAGGGTCAACAGATACGCAGTATTTT	CASSMRTGSTDTQYF
17	TRBJ1-2	-	TRBV7-2	-	TGTGCCAGCAGCTCAGGGGACCCCATCGCGGGCACGCATGGCTACACCTTC	CASSSGDPIAGTHGYTF
14	TRBJ1-2	-	TRBV12-2	-	TGTGCAAGTCGCCCGGGACAGGGGGAGGATGGCTACACCTTC	CASRPGQGEDGYTF
15	TRBJ1-6	-	TRBV14	-	TGTGCCAGCAGCCAGCTCCGGACAGAGAATTCACCCCTCCACTTT	CASSQLRTENSPLHF
13	TRBJ2-1	TRBD1	TRBV7-3	-	TGTGCCAGCAGCGGGAACAGGGGCAATGAGCAGTTCTTC	CASSGNRGNEQFF
17	TRBJ2-6	TRBD1	TRBV19	-	TGTGCCAGTAGGCCAGGGACAGGGGGCGCTGGGGCCAACGTCCTGACTTTC	CASRPGTGGAGANVLTF
13	TRBJ1-3	-	TRBV5-1	-	TGCGCCAGCAGTCTTGACCCCCGGAGCACCATATATTTT	CASSLDPRSTIYF
14	TRBJ2-7	TRBD2	TRBV30	-	TGTGCCTGGAGTGGGGGGGGAGGGTTTGGCGAGCAGTACTTC	CAWSGGGGFGEQYF
13	TRBJ1-2	-	TRBV28	few	TGTGCCAGCAGTCTTGGACATAGTTATGGCTACACCTTC	CASSLGHSYGYTF
15	TRBJ2-3	TRBD2	TRBV27	once	TGTGCCACCTCCCGGGACGGGAGGGGCACAGATACGCAGTATTTT	CATSRDGRGTDTQYF
18	TRBJ2-6	TRBD1	TRBV7-2	-	TGTGCCAGCAGCTTCGGGACAGGGAGCTTCTCTGGGGCCAACGTCCTGACTTTC	CASSFGTGSFSGANVLTF
12	TRBJ2-7	-	TRBV11-2	-	TGTGCCAGCAGCTCTGGACTGTACGAGCAGTACTTC	CASSSGLYEQYF
16	TRBJ2-3	TRBD2	TRBV11-3	-	TGTGCCAGCAGCTTAGGGGCGGGAGCGGTCTCAGATACGCAGTATTTT	CASSLGAGAVSDTQYF
15	TRBJ1-5	TRBD1	TRBV7-8	-	TGTGCCAGCAGCCCGAGGACAGGAAGCAATCAGCCCCAGCATTTT	CASSPRTGSNQPQHF
13	TRBJ2-3	-	TRBV4-2	-	TGTGCCAGCAGCCAAGAAAAAGGGAGTACGCAGTATTTT	CASSQEKGSTQYF
17	TRBJ2-2	-	TRBV2	-	TGTGCCAGCAGCCCGCCCGCAGGGATTTGGAGCACCGGGGAGCTGTTTTTT	CASSPPAGIWSTGELFF
13	TRBJ1-2	TRBD1	TRBV7-2	-	TGTGCCAGCAGCCAACAGGGGGGAAGTGGCTACACCTTC	CASSQQGGSGYTF
16	TRBJ1-5	-	TRBV27	-	TGTGCCAGCAGTTCAACCAGGGTGGGCGGCAATCAGCCCCAGCATTTT	CASSSTRVGGNQPQHF
17	TRBJ2-2	-	TRBV11-1	-	TGTGCCAGCAGCTTAGCCGGCGTGGCGCGGGACACCGGGGAGCTGTTTTTT	CASSLAGVARDTGELFF
13	TRBJ2-2	-	TRBV5-1	-	TGCGCCAGCAGCTCCTCGGACACCGGGGAGCTGTTTTTT	CASSSSDTGELFF
15	TRBJ1-1	-	TRBV19	-	TGTGCCAGTAGTATAGTCGGGTCGGTGAACACTGAAGCTTTCTTT	CASSIVGSVNTEAFF
11	TRBJ1-1	-	TRBV3-1/TRBV3-2	few	TGTGCCAGCAGCCAAGATCTAGGATTGCGATTT	CASSQDLGLRF
14	TRBJ1-1	TRBD1	TRBV29-1	-	TGCAGCGACCGACAGGGGAGCGCGAACACTGAAGCTTTCTTT	CSDRQGSANTEAFF
12	TRBJ1-2	TRBD1	TRBV6-5	-	TGTGCCAGCATCGACAGGGGGCAGGGCTACACCTTC	CASIDRGQGYTF
16	TRBJ2-5	TRBD2	TRBV5-1	-	TGCGCCAGCAGCTCTGGACTAGCGCCGGGCGGGGGGGCCCAGTACTTC	CASSSGLAPGGGAQYF
14	TRBJ1-1	-	TRBV28	-	TGTGCCAGCAGGTCGACGGGGAACCACCGGGAGGCTTTCTTT	CASRSTGNHREAFF